Below, 16 T cell receptor beta chains from the same sample are listed, as sequenced in a study of blood T cells in healthy people across ages. Through a sample-barcoded 5' primer and a J-beta primer mix, a second PCR was run for roughly 7 to 11 cycles. TCRdb redid the calling of the 5' RACE reads with MiXCR, one entry per CDR3 protein. The sample yields 1.5 million to 2 million distinct CDR3 sequences, approximately 28% seen once. Sequenced sample: blood. Receptors originate from a woman younger than 45 in good health.

This clonotype occurred many times. V gene TRBV12-3 or TRBV12-4 combines with J gene TRBJ2-7; D is ambiguous. Between the trimmed V and J ends, which lost 3 bases and 3 bases, there was a span of 12 bases. CDR3 length: 14 amino acids. In nucleotides, the CDR3 is TGTGCCAGCAGTTTCCAGGACGGTCGCTACGAGCAGTACTTC. It codes for CASSFQDGRYEQYF.

V usage is TRBV5-1 and J usage is TRBJ1-6, with D perhaps TRBD1 (5 bases). V was clipped by 4 bases and J by 6 bases, with 17 bases between them. Germline CDR1 reads SGHRS; CDR2 reads YFSETQ. The CDR3 loop spans 16 amino acids. The DNA of the CDR3 is TGCGCCAGCAGCCTGCAGGGATACAACTCTAATTCACCCCTCCACTTT. It is translated as CASSLQGYNSNSPLHF.

The rearrangement links TRBV20-1 to TRBJ2-3, with 9 bases aligning to TRBD2. This CDR3 is built from 17 residues. Germline V lookup: CDR1 DFQATT, CDR2 SNEGSKA (reference sequence). The trim removed 1 base at V and 2 bases at J, leaving 10 bases unmatched. CDR3 residues: CSARGLAGWSVTDTQYF. CDR3 nucleotides: TGCAGTGCTAGAGGGCTAGCGGGGTGGTCGGTCACAGATACGCAGTATTTT.

This clonotype was detected only a few times. The chain carries TRBV19 and TRBJ2-7, with D perhaps matching TRBD2 (7 bases). Germline V gene lookup returns CDR1 LNHDA and CDR2 SQIVND (reference sequence). The CDR3 totals 15 residues. Trimming removed 3 bases from V and 1 base from J, with 13 bases in between. In nucleotides, the CDR3 is TGTGCCAGTAGTATCCGGGGGGCAAGGTCCTACGAGCAGTACTTC. Translated, it gives CASSIRGARSYEQYF.

This clonotype was picked up a small number of times. The chain carries TRBV7-9 and TRBJ1-4; 8 bases line up with TRBD1. This CDR3 has 16 amino acids. The germline gives CDR1 SEHNR, CDR2 FQNEAQ (reference sequence). The J segment lost 2 bases and the V segment lost 1 base, leaving 3 bases of the junction unmatched. CDR3 protein: CASSLGDRGTNEKLFF. CDR3 nucleotides: TGTGCCAGCAGCTTAGGCGACAGGGGTACTAATGAAAAACTGTTTTTT. Full variable domain (missing parts from reference TRBV7-9 and TRBJ1-4): DTGVSQNPRHKITKRGQNVTFRCDPISEHNRLYWYRQTLGQGPEFLTYFQNEAQLEKSRLLSDRFSAERPKGSFSTLEIQRTEQGDSAMYLCASSLGDRGTNEKLFFGSGTQLSVL.

CDR3 residues: CASSPNGQNYGYTF. CDR3 in DNA: TGTGCCAGCTCACCGAACGGACAGAACTATGGCTACACCTTC. The chain recombines TRBV18 with TRBJ1-2; D is possibly TRBD1 (6 bases). The V end was cut by 3 bases, the J end by 2 bases, with 10 bases between. The CDR3 runs to 14 residues. The germline CDR1 and CDR2 sequences are KGHSH and LQKENI.

This clonotype showed up just a few times. At one boundary the junction diverges from the germline segment, which might be a read error. V is TRBV6-2 or TRBV6-3 and J is TRBJ1-5; no firm D call. Looked up from germline, CDR1 is MNHEY and CDR2 is SVGEGT. The CDR3 loop spans 12 amino acids. In DNA, the CDR3 is TGTACCAGCAAGTGGGCCAATCAGCCCCAGCATTTT. Translated: CTSKWANQPQHF.

There are many counts of this clonotype. The rearrangement joins TRBV11-2 to TRBJ2-7; no clear D. Trimming pared 2 bases from V and 5 bases from J, leaving 13 bases between. Germline CDR1 SGHAT, CDR2 FQNNGV. The CDR3 is 14 amino acids. The CDR3 protein is CASSLSTELDEQYF. The CDR3 DNA follows: TGTGCCAGCAGCTTATCGACGGAGTTGGACGAGCAGTACTTC.

The chain joins TRBV2 to TRBJ2-5; 9 bases align to TRBD1. This CDR3 spans 14 amino acids. Germline V gene lookup returns CDR1 SNHLY and CDR2 FYNNEI. V shed 6 bases, J shed 5 bases, and the junction held 7 bases outside the gene matches. The CDR3 DNA reads TGTGCCAGCAGAGAGGGACAGGGCGTCGAGACCCAGTACTTC. Translated: CASREGQGVETQYF.

This clonotype was seen a handful of times. This rearrangement joins TRBV11-2 to TRBJ2-7, with 7 bases identical to TRBD2. The CDR3 covers 17 residues. With 0 bases clipped from V and 1 base from J, the junction kept 9 bases outside the gene matches. The germline V gene encodes CDR1 SGHAT and CDR2 FQNNGV. The CDR3 DNA is TGTGCCAGCAGCTTAGAACGCCTGAGCGGGAAGTCCTACGAGCAGTACTTC. Translation gives CASSLERLSGKSYEQYF. Complete variable domain (other parts from reference TRBV11-2 and TRBJ2-7): EAGVAQSPRYKIIEKRQSVAFWCNPISGHATLYWYQQILGQGPKLLIQFQNNGVVDDSQLPKDRFSAERLKGVDSTLKIQPAKLEDSAVYLCASSLERLSGKSYEQYFGPGTRLTVT.

J is TRBJ2-1 and V is TRBV5-1; 7 bases align to TRBD2. CDR1 and CDR2 (germline): SGHRS, YFSETQ. V shed 3 bases, J shed 8 bases, and the junction held 14 bases outside the gene matches. This CDR3 comprises 16 residues. The CDR3 loop reads CASSSQGTGGSDEQFF. CDR3 DNA sequence: TGCGCCAGCAGCTCCCAAGGGACTGGCGGGAGCGATGAGCAGTTCTTC.

V is TRBV20-1 and J is TRBJ2-5; D uncertain. The assigned J gene may be wrong: the sequence end matches TRBJ2-7 better. CDR1 and CDR2 (germline): DFQATT, SNEGSKA (reference sequence). This CDR3 has 12 amino acids. The CDR3 sequence: CSATEGRLEQYF. CDR3 bases: TGCAGTGCAACGGAAGGGCGGCTCGAGCAGTACTTC.

This clonotype showed up many times. This chain joins TRBV29-1 and TRBJ2-7; 11 bases agree with TRBD2. V lost 6 bases and J lost 3; bases outside the gene matches: 7. The CDR3 is 14 amino acids. Germline V CDR1 and CDR2: SQVTM, ANQGSEA. In DNA form, the CDR3 reads TGCAGCGTAAGCTCCGGGACTAGCGGCTACGAGCAGTACTTC. Its translation: CSVSSGTSGYEQYF.

This clonotype occurred many times. This chain joins TRBV5-1 and TRBJ2-3; 7 bases are a match to TRBD2. The CDR3 loop spans 16 amino acids. The germline CDR1 and CDR2 sequences are SGHRS and YFSETQ. The V segment lost 4 bases and the J segment 0 bases; nucleotides outside the gene matches: 8. CDR3 bases: TGCGCCAGCAGCCGAGGATCTAGCGGTAGCACAGATACGCAGTATTTT. Its translation: CASSRGSSGSTDTQYF.

This clonotype was recorded at least ten times. This rearrangement joins TRBV6-5 to TRBJ2-7; 7 bases are shared with TRBD1. The CDR3 sequence is 14 residues long. Germline loops: CDR1 MNHEY, CDR2 SVGAGI. The J segment lost 1 base and the V segment lost 7 bases, leaving 7 bases of the junction unmatched. For the CDR3, the DNA is TGTGCCAGCACCAAGGACAGGCGATCCTACGAGCAGTACTTC. This sequence encodes CASTKDRRSYEQYF.

Turning to this clonotype: One end of the junction does not line up with germline, which may come from a read error. The chain recombines TRBV18 with TRBJ1-2, with D perhaps TRBD1 (6 bases). The germline CDR1 and CDR2 sequences are KGHSH and LQKENI. The CDR3 is 13 amino acids. DNA for the CDR3: TGTACCAGCTCACCAGGGGTTAACTATGGCTACACCTTC. Its protein product is CTSSPGVNYGYTF.